This T cell receptor beta chain was captured in a study of vaccination effects on CD4 cells after COVID-19. Across the study: The cohort was immunized with two doses of either the BNT162b2 or mRNA-1273 vaccine. Study findings and constraints: In healthy vaccinees, only 1 of 255 vaccine-induced clones cross-reacted with common cold coronaviruses.

In the case of this clone: The antigen is not known.

Within the ViraFEST assay, antigen-specific CD4+ T cells underwent expansion with viral peptide pools prior to sequencing. When around 9 days of culture had elapsed, CD4+ T cells were isolated. According to the study, vaccine recipients showed no prior SARS-CoV-2 infection and negative nucleocapsid antibodies. Trimming stripped 1 base from V and 4 bases from J, with 10 bases between. The germline gives CDR1 KGHSH, CDR2 LQKENI. The CDR3 runs 14 residues. Profiling relied on immunoSEQ multiplex PCR, and the TCRdb table lists in-frame clones only, not all of them. The sample has around 60,000 clones, 70% to 80% seen once.

The receptor's source is a human donor who received a COVID-19 vaccine. This specimen was CD4+ T cells from PBMCs cultured with HCoV-NL63 spike peptides, taken before COVID-19 vaccination. V gene TRBV18 combines with J gene TRBJ1-1; TRBD1 might be the D (5 bases). CDR3 region: CASSPRGDPTEAFF. CDR3 DNA sequence: TGTGCCAGCTCACCACGGGGGGATCCCACTGAAGCTTTCTTT.